This T cell receptor beta chain was sequenced during a study of memory CD4+ T cells and cytomegalovirus serostatus. For the study at large: Of the healthy Belgian adults, several were CMV seropositive and 24 seronegative. Whole-study findings and limits: Of 150 to 200 reported CMV TCRbeta sequences, 55 to 80 were found in memory CD4+ repertoires.

Single viable CD3+CD4+CD8-CD45RO+ cells were sorted as the memory CD4+ T cells. Positive selection with CD4 microbeads enriched total CD4+ T cells. V was clipped by 3 bases and J by 0 bases, with 7 bases between them. Looked up from germline, CDR1 is SGHTA and CDR2 is FQGNSA. The CDR3 is 14 amino acids. The count of this clone is one. Its target is not known. Assay: immunoSEQ multiplex PCR; the TCRdb copy retains only in-frame clones and omits some. Of over 65,000 clones in the sample, over 80% were seen once. The clonotype comes from an adult in good health and CMV-seronegative. V usage is TRBV7-2 and J usage is TRBJ2-3; no definite D call. Sequencing was carried out using memory CD4+ T cells from blood. The CDR3: CASSFRISTDTQYF. The DNA of the CDR3 is TGTGCCAGCAGCTTCCGGATTAGCACAGATACGCAGTATTTT.